This TCR beta chain was sequenced during a study of blood T cell repertoires in COVID-19. Study in general: The cDNA or gDNA used as material had been derived from T cells, B-cell-depleted T cells, or PBMCs.

Recruits, aged about 18 to 100 years, lived in 20 to 30 US areas. Recovered status applied to Cohort 3 donors who had two consecutive negative PCRs. It also applied to those with clearance or with symptom resolution. V shed 0 bases and J 4 bases; nucleotides not matched to a gene: 5. The CDR3 consists of 18 residues. The germline V gene has CDR1 SGHNT and CDR2 YENEEA. Produced via immunoSEQ multiplex PCR; TCRdb's table is partial and in-frame only. The sample includes more than 250,000 clones, roughly 90% seen only once; the top ten take approximately 18%. This sequence joins TRBV11-3 and TRBJ2-3; 15 bases agree with TRBD2. The sequence was collected from a woman aged 25 to 45 who had recovered from COVID-19. Sequencing used PBMCs or T cells enriched from blood (not recorded which). In DNA, the CDR3 is TGTGCCAGCAGCTTAGAGTGGACTAGCGGGGGGGAGCCAGATACGCAGTATTTT. Translated, it gives CASSLEWTSGGEPDTQYF.